This T cell receptor beta chain was retrieved from a study of early T cells in non-severe SARS-CoV-2 infection. Between the trimmed V and J ends, which lost 6 bases and 0 bases, there was a span of 11 bases. The CDR3 is 14 residues long. Germline-derived CDR1 and CDR2 are KGHSH and LQKENI. The sample holds a few counts of this clonotype. TCRdb called the 5' RACE reads again in MiXCR, with one record for every CDR3 protein. The sample includes 65,000 to 80,000 distinct CDR3 sequences, roughly 13% of them seen just once. Source material: whole blood. The chain is built from TRBV18 and TRBJ1-2; D is unclear. The sequence was collected from an adult who was a healthcare worker with PCR-confirmed SARS-CoV-2 infection or an uninfected control (not recorded which). The CDR3 coding sequence is TGTGCCAGCTCTCCCGGAGCGTCTAACTATGGCTACACCTTC. The encoded protein is CASSPGASNYGYTF. Full variable domain (rest looked up from reference TRBV18 and TRBJ1-2): NAGVMQNPRHLVRRRGQEARLRCSPMKGHSHVYWYRQLPEEGLKFMVYLQKENIIDESGMPKERFSAEFPKEGPSILRIQQVVRGDSAAYFCASSPGASNYGYTFGSGTRLTVV.